This T cell receptor (beta chain) was documented in a study of technical replicates of blood from a handful of donors. The protocol was immunoSEQ multiplex PCR, while the TCRdb copy is restricted to in-frame clones and leaves out a portion. The data contain under 95,000 clones, roughly 94% of them singletons. The junction had 5 bases not matched to a gene; V was cut back by 0 bases and J by 8 bases. CDR3 size: 14 residues. Germline CDR1 is SGHNT and CDR2 is YYREEE (reference sequence). V and J are TRBV5-4 and TRBJ1-1; 9 bases align to TRBD1. Sequenced: T cells isolated from PBMCs. The TCR was taken from a human donor in good health. CDR3 nucleotides: TGTGCCAGCAGCTTGGCCTGGACAGGGGCGGAAGCTTTCTTT. Protein: CASSLAWTGAEAFF.